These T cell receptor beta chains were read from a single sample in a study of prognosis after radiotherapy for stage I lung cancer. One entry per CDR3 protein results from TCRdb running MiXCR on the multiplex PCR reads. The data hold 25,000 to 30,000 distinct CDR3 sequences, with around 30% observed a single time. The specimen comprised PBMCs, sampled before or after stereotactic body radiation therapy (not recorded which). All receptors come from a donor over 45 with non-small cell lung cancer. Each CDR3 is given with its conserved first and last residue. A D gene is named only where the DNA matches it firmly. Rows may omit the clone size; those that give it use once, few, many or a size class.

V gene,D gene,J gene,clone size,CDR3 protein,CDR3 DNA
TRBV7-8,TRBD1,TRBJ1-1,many,CASSGLRDRDTEAFF,TGTGCCAGCAGCGGACTCCGGGACAGGGACACTGAAGCTTTCTTT
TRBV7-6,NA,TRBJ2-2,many,CASSPGTGPQTGELFF,TGTGCCAGCAGCCCAGGTACAGGACCGCAAACCGGGGAGCTGTTTTTT
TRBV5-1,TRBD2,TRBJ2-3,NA,CASWGGSRADTQYF,TGCGCCAGCTGGGGGGGATCTAGAGCAGATACGCAGTATTTT
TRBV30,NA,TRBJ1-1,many,CAWGQPNTEAFF,TGTGCCTGGGGACAGCCGAACACTGAAGCTTTCTTT
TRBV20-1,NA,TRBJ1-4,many,CSARDHGATNEKLFF,TGCAGTGCTAGAGATCACGGGGCAACTAATGAAAAACTGTTTTTT
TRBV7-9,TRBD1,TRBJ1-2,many,CASSSTGVFGYTF,TGTGCCAGCAGCTCGACAGGGGTTTTTGGCTACACCTTC
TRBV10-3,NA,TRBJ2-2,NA,CATSLSGNTGELFF,TGTGCCACTTCCCTTAGCGGGAACACCGGGGAGCTGTTTTTT
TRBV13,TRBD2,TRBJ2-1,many,CASSLWVAGKAYNEQFF,TGTGCCAGCAGCTTATGGGTAGCGGGGAAAGCCTACAATGAGCAGTTCTTC
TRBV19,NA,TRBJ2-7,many,CASSPASAHEQYF,TGTGCCAGTAGTCCGGCCAGTGCACACGAGCAGTACTTC
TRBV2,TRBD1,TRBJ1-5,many,CASSPRDRANQPQHF,TGTGCCAGCAGTCCCCGGGACAGGGCCAATCAGCCCCAGCATTTT
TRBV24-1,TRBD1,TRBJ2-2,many,CATSEDRGYTGELFF,TGTGCCACCAGTGAAGACAGGGGCTACACCGGGGAGCTGTTTTTT
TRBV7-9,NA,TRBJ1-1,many,CAMWSETRAFF,TGTGCCATGTGGTCTGAGACTCGGGCTTTCTTT
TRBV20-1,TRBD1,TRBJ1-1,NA,CSAALRDRGFRNTEAFF,TGCAGTGCTGCCCTCCGGGACAGGGGGTTTAGGAACACTGAAGCTTTCTTT
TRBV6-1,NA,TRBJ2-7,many,CASRKGHLDLYEQYF,TGTGCCAGCAGGAAAGGACACCTCGACCTTTACGAGCAGTACTTC
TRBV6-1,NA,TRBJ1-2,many,CASKRGLGGYTF,TGTGCCAGCAAGAGGGGACTAGGAGGCTACACCTTC